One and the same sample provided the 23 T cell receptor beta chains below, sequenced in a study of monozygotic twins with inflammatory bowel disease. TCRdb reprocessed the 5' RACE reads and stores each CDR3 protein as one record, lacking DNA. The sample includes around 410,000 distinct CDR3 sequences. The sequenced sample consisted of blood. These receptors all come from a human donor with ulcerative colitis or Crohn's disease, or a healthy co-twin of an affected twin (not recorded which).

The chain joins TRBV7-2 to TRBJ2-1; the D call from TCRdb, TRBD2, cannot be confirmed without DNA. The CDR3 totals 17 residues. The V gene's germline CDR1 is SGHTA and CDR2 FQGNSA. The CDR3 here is CASSSDGSGSPYNEQFF.

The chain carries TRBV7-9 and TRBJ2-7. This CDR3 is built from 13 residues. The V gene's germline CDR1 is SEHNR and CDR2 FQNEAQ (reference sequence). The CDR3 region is CASRRARGYEQYF.

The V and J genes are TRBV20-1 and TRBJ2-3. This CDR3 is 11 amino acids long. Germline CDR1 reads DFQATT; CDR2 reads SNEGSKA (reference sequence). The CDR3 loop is CRASGRDTQYF.

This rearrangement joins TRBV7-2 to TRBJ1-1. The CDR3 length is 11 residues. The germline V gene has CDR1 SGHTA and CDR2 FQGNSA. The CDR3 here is CASSLTTEAFF.

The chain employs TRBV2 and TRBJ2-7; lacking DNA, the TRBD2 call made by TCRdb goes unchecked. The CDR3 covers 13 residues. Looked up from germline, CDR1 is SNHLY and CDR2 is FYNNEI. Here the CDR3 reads CASARGVPYEQYF.

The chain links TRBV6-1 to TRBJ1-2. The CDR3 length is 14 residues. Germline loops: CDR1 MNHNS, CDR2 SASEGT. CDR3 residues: CASRGPLGFYGYTF.

The chain's CDR3 is CSARVPAGTREQYF. This chain connects TRBV20-1 to TRBJ2-7; TCRdb proposes TRBD2, but this gene call is untestable without DNA. This CDR3 spans 14 amino acids. Germline CDR1 is DFQATT and CDR2 is SNEGSKA (reference sequence).

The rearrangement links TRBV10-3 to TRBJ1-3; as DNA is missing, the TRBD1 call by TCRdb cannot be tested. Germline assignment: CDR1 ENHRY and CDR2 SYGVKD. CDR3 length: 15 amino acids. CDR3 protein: CAILGTGSSGNTIYF.

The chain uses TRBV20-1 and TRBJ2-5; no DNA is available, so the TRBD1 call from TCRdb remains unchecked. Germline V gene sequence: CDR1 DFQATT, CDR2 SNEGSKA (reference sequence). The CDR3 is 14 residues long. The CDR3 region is CSASPGRGQETQYF.

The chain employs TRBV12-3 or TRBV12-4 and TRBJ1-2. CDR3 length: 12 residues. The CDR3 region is CASSRGPSGYTF.

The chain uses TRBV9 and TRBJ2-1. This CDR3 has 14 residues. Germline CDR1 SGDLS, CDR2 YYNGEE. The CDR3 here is CASSVDVDYNEQFF.

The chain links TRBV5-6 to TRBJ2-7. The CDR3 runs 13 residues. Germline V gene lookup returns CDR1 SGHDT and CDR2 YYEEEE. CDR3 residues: CASSSGVMYEQYF. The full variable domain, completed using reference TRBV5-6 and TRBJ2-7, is DAGVTQSPTHLIKTRGQQVTLRCSPKSGHDTVSWYQQALGQGPQFIFQYYEEEERQRGNFPDRFSGHQFPNYSSELNVNALLLGDSALYLCASSSGVMYEQYFGPGTRLTVT.

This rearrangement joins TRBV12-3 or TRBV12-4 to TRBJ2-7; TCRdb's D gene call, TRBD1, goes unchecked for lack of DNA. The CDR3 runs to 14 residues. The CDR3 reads CASSLYRDSDEQYF.

CDR3 loop: CASSLILLHSAANVLTF. The chain joins TRBV7-2 to TRBJ2-6. Germline CDR1 is SGHTA and CDR2 is FQGNSA. CDR3 length equals 17 residues.

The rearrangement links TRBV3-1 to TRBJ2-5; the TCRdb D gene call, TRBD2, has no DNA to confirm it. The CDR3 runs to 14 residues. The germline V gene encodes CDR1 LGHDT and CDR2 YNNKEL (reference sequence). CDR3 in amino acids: CASSRGWDSETQYF.

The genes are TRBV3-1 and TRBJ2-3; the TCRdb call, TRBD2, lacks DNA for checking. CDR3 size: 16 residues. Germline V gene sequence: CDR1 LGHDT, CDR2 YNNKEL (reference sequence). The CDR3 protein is CASSPWTSGGGDTQYF.

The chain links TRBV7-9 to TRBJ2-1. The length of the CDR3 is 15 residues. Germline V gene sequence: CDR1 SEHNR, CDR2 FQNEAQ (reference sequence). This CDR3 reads CASSSRTQRNNEQFF.

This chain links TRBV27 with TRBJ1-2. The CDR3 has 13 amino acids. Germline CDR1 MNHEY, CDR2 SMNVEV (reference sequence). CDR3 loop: CASSLGSGYGYTF.

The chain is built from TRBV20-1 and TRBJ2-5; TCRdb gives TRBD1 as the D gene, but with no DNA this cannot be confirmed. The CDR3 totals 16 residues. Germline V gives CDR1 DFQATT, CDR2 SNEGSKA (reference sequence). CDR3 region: CSALGKGGPEQETQYF.

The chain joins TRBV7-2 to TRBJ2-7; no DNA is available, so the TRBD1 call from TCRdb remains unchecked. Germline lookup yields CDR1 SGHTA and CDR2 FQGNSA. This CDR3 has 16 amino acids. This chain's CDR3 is CASSFSRDVPLYEQYF.

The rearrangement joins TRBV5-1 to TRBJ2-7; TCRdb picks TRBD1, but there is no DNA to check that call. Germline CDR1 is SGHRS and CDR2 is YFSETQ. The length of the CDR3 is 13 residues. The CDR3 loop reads CAGSLQGGDEQYF.

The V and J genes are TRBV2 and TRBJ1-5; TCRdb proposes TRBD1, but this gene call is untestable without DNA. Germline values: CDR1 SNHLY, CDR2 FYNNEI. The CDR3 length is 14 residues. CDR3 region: CASSGQGDNQPQHF.

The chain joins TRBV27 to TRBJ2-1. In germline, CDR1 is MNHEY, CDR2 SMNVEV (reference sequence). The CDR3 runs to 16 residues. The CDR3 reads CASSLSRGSSYNEQFF.